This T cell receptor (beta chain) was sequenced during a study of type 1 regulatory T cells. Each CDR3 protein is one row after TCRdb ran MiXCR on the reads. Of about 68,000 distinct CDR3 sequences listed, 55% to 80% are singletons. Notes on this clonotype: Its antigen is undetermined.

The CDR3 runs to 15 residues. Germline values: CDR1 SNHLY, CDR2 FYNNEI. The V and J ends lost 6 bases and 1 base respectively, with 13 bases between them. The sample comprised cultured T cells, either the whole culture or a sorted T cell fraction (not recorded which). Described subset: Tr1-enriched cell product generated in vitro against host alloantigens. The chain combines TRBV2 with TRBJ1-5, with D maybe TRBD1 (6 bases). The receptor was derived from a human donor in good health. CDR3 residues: CASRGGRGSNQPQHF. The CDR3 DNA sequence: TGTGCCAGCAGGGGCGGGAGGGGGAGCAATCAGCCCCAGCATTTT.